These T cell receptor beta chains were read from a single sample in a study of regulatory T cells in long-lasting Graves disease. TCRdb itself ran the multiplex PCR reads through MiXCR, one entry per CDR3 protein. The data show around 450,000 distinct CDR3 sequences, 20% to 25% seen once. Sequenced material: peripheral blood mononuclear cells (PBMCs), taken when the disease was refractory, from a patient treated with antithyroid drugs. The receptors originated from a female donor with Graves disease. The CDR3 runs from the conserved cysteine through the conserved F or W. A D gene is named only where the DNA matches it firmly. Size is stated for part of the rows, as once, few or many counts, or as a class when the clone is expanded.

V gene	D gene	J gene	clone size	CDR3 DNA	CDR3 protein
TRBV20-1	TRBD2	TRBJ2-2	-	TGCAGTGCTAGACCCAGGACTAGTGGGTACACCGGGGAGCTGTTTTTT	CSARPRTSGYTGELFF
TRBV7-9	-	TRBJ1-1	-	TGTGCCAGCAGCTTATTCGGGGGTTCGTATCGGAACACTGAAGCTTTCTTT	CASSLFGGSYRNTEAFF
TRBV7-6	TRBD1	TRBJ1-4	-	TGTGCCAGCAGCTTAGGAGGGGGCCTTAATGAAAAACTGTTTTTT	CASSLGGGLNEKLFF
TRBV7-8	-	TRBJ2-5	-	TGTGCCAGCAGCTTAGGCGAGGGATGGGAGACCCAGTACTTC	CASSLGEGWETQYF
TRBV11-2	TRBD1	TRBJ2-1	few	TGTGCCAGCGGGGACAGGGGGCGGAACAATGAGCAGTTCTTC	CASGDRGRNNEQFF
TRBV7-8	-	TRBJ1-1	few	TGTGCCAGCAGCCCTCCCCGGGACAACACTGAAGCTTTCTTT	CASSPPRDNTEAFF
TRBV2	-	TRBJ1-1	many	TGTGCCAGCAGTGACTTTGAGGAGACTGAAGCTTTCTTT	CASSDFEETEAFF
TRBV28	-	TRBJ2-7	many	TGTGCCAGCAGTTTAAGAGGGGCTGACTACGAGCAGTACTTC	CASSLRGADYEQYF
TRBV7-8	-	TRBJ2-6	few	TGTGCCAGCAGCCCTGAGGGCTGGGGTTGGTCTGGGGCCAACGTCCTGACTTTC	CASSPEGWGWSGANVLTF
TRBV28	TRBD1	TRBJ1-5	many	TGTGCCAGCAGTTTAGGGGGACAGGTCAATCAGCCCCAGCATTTT	CASSLGGQVNQPQHF
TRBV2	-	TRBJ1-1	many	TGTGCCAGCAGTTGGGGGGACCAGGTGGATGCTTTCTTT	CASSWGDQVDAFF
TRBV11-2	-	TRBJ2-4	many	TGTGCCAGCAGTCTATCGGCCGCAGCGTTTGGGGCTGAGTACTTC	CASSLSAAAFGAEYF
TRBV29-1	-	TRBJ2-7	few	TGCAGCGTTGAATCCGAATTCGGGGGAAGAGGGATTGGGGAGCAGTACTTC	CSVESEFGGRGIGEQYF
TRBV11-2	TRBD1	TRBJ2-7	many	TGTGCCAGCAGCTCCCAGCAATTCTGGGACAGGGTGCAGTACTTC	CASSSQQFWDRVQYF
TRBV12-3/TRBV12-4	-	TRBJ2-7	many	TGTGCCAGCAGTACCCACTCCTACGAGCAGTACTTC	CASSTHSYEQYF
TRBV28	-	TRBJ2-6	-	TGTGCCAGCAACGCAGGGGCCCTTGGGGCCAACGTCCTGACTTTC	CASNAGALGANVLTF
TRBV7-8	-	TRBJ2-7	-	TGTGCCAGCAGCTGGAGCGGGCTATTAGGCTACGAGCAGTACTTC	CASSWSGLLGYEQYF
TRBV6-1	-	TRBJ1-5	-	TGTGCCAGCAGTGAAACTTCCGGGTATAGCAATCAGCCCCAGCATTTT	CASSETSGYSNQPQHF
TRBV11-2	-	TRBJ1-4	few	TGTGCCAGCAGCAAGCACCCACGGGGGGGAAATGAAAAACTGTTTTTT	CASSKHPRGGNEKLFF
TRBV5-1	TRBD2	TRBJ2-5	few	TGCGCCAGCAGCCATGGGACTAGCGGGAGTGGCCAAGAGACCCAGTACTTC	CASSHGTSGSGQETQYF
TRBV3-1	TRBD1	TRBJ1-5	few	TGTGCCAGCAGCCTGACAGGGGATAGAAATCAGCCCCAGCATTTT	CASSLTGDRNQPQHF
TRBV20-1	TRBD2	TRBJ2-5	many	TGCAGTGCTAGACTAGCGGAAGAGACCCAGTACTTC	CSARLAEETQYF
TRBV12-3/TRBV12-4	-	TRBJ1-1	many	TGTGCCAGCAGTTTACGGAGTAACACTGAAGCTTTCTTT	CASSLRSNTEAFF
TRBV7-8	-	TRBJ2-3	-	TGTGCCAGCAGCTTGCGATGGGACCCCGAGGGAGATACGCAGTATTTT	CASSLRWDPEGDTQYF
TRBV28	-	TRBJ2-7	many	TGTGCCAGCAAGAACGTATACGAGCAGTACTTC	CASKNVYEQYF
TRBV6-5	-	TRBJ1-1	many	TGTGCCAGCAGTTACGGATCGAGTGAAGCTTTCTTT	CASSYGSSEAFF
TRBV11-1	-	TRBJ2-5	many	TGTGCCAGCATGGACCGCGGGCAAGAGACCCAGTACTTC	CASMDRGQETQYF
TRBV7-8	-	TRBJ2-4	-	TGTGCCAGCAGCTTAGGGCGGTGGCAGGGGGCCAAAAACATTCAGTACTTC	CASSLGRWQGAKNIQYF